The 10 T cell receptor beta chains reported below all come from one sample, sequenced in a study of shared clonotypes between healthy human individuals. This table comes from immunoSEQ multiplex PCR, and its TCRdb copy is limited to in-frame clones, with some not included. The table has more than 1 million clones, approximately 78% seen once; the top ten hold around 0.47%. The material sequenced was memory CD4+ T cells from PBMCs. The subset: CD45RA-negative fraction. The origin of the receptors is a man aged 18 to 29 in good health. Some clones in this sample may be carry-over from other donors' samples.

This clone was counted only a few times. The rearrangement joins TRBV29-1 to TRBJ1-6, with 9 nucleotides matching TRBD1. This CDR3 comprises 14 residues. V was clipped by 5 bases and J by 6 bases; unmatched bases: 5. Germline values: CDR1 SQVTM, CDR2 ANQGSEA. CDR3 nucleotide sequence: TGCAGCGTTTCGCGACAGGGGGGTAATTCACCCCTCCACTTT. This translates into CSVSRQGGNSPLHF.

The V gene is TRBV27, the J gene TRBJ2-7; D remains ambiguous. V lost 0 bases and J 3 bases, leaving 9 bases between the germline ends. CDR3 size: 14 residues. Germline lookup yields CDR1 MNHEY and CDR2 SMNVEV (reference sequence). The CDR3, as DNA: TGTGCCAGCAGTTTATCGGGTGGGGACTACGAGCAGTACTTC. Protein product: CASSLSGGDYEQYF.

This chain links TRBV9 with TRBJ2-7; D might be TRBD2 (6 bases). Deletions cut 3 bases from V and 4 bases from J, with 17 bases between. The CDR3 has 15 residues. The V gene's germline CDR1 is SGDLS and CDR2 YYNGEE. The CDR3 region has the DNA TGTGCCAGCAGCGAGGGCCCGGGTGGGGGGTACGAGCAGTACTTC. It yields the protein CASSEGPGGGYEQYF.

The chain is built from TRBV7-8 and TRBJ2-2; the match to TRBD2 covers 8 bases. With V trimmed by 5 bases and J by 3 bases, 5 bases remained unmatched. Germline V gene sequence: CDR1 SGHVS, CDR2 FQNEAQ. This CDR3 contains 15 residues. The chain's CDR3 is CASSPFGGDTGELFF. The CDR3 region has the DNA TGTGCCAGCAGCCCCTTCGGGGGGGACACCGGGGAGCTGTTTTTT.

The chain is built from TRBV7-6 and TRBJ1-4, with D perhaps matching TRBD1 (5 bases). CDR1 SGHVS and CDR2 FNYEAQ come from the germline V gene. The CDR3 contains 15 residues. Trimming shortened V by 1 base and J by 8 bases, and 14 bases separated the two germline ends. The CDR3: CASSLEGRLPEKLFF. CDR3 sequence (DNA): TGTGCCAGCAGCTTAGAGGGGCGGCTCCCCGAAAAACTGTTTTTT.

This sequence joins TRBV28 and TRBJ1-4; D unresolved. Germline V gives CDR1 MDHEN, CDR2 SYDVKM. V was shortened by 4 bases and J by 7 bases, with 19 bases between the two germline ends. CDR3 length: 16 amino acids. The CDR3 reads CASSSLSSLGREKLFF. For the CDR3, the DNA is TGTGCCAGCAGTTCTCTCTCCAGTCTTGGCCGTGAAAAACTGTTTTTT. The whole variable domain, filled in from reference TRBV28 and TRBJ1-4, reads DVKVTQSSRYLVKRTGEKVFLECVQDMDHENMFWYRQDPGLGLRLIYFSYDVKMKEKGDIPEGYSVSREKKERFSLILESASTNQTSMYLCASSSLSSLGREKLFFGSGTQLSVL.

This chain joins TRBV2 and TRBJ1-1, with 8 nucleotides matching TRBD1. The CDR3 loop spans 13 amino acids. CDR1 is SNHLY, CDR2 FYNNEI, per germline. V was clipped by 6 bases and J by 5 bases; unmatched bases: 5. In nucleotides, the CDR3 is TGTGCCAGCAGCGCAGGGGGCTGGACTGAAGCTTTCTTT. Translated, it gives CASSAGGWTEAFF.

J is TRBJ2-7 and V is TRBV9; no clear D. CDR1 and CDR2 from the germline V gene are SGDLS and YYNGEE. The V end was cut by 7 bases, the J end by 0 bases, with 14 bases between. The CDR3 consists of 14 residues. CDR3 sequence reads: CASGSGQYSYEQYF. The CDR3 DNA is TGTGCCAGCGGTAGTGGGCAGTACTCCTACGAGCAGTACTTC.

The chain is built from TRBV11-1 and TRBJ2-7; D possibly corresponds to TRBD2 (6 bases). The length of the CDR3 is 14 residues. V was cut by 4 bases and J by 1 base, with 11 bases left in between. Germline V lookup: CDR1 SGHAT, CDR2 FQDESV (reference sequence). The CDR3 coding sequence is TGTGCCAGCAGCTCGGGACTTCAATCCTACGAGCAGTACTTC. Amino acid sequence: CASSSGLQSYEQYF. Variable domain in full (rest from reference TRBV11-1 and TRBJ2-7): EAEVAQSPRYKITEKSQAVAFWCDPISGHATLYWYRQILGQGPELLVQFQDESVVDDSQLPKDRFSAERLKGVDSTLKIQPAELGDSAMYLCASSSGLQSYEQYFGPGTRLTVT.

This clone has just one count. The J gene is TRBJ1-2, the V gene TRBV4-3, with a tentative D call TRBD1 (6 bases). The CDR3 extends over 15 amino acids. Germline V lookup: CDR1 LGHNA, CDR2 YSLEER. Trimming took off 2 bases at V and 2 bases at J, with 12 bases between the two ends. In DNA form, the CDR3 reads TGCGCCAGCAGCCAATACAGGGAGCAGAACTATGGCTACACCTTC. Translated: CASSQYREQNYGYTF.